These 13 T cell receptor beta chains were all obtained from the same sample, sequenced in a study of T-cell memory formation after mild COVID-19. TCRdb used MiXCR to reprocess the 5' RACE reads, holding one entry per CDR3 protein. The sample contains approximately 500,000 distinct CDR3 sequences, around 25% of which appear only once. Sequencing was carried out using PBMCs or a T cell subset sorted from them (not recorded which). The receptor source for this set is an adult woman who had mild COVID-19 (a few samples of this study predate the infection). Cell type and time point are not known.

This clonotype occurred a few times. The rearrangement joins TRBV5-4 to TRBJ2-7; D tentatively reads TRBD1 or TRBD2 (6 bases each). The V gene's germline CDR1 is SGHNT and CDR2 YYREEE (reference sequence). The CDR3 sequence is 14 residues long. Trimming left V 2 bases short and J 0 bases short, with 9 bases between. The CDR3 bases are TGTGCCAGCAGCTTAAGGGGGGTCTCCTACGAGCAGTACTTC. Its protein is CASSLRGVSYEQYF. The full variable domain, rest sourced from reference TRBV5-4 and TRBJ2-7, is ETGVTQSPTHLIKTRGQQVTLRCSSQSGHNTVSWYQQALGQGPQFIFQYYREEENGRGNFPPRFSGLQFPNYSSELNVNALELDDSALYLCASSLRGVSYEQYFGPGTRLTVT.

The chain recombines TRBV6-1 with TRBJ2-7, with TRBD1 matching 7 bases. CDR1 is MNHNS and CDR2 is SASEGT in the germline V gene. CDR3 size: 16 residues. With V trimmed by 4 bases and J by 4 bases, 13 bases remained unmatched. The DNA of the CDR3 is TGTGCCAGCAGTGTAGCTCCCCGGGACAGTCTTTACGAGCAGTACTTC. Amino acids: CASSVAPRDSLYEQYF.

In its sample, this clonotype was seen a few times. This rearrangement joins TRBV15 to TRBJ1-5, with D uncertain. Trimming stripped 0 bases from V and 6 bases from J, with 15 bases between. Germline V gene lookup returns CDR1 LNHNV and CDR2 YYDKDF (reference sequence). The CDR3 spans 16 residues. The CDR3 loop is CATSRDALSNPQPQHF. The CDR3 DNA reads as TGTGCCACCAGCAGAGATGCCCTCAGCAACCCTCAGCCCCAGCATTTT.

V gene TRBV9 combines with J gene TRBJ2-7, with 8 positions matching TRBD2. The CDR3 contains 14 residues. Germline CDR1 SGDLS, CDR2 YYNGEE. J was trimmed by 2 bases and V by 2 bases; bases with no gene match: 3. This CDR3 is CASSVGGLAYEQYF. CDR3 nucleotides: TGTGCCAGCAGCGTCGGGGGACTAGCCTACGAGCAGTACTTC.

This clonotype appeared many times. The rearrangement joins TRBV7-9 to TRBJ2-3; 7 nucleotides agree with TRBD1. Germline V gene lookup returns CDR1 SEHNR and CDR2 FQNEAQ (reference sequence). This CDR3 comprises 13 residues. Trimming cost V 11 bases and J 5 bases; bases outside gene matches: 10. The CDR3 region has the DNA TGTGCCTCCCAACGGGACAGCCAAGATACGCAGTATTTT. Its translation is CASQRDSQDTQYF.

This clonotype was seen only a few times. This chain uses TRBV20-1 with TRBJ2-3; possibly TRBD1 or TRBD2 for D (5 bases each). Trimming shortened V by 0 bases and J by 6 bases, and 25 bases separated the two germline ends. CDR3 length equals 18 residues. Per germline, CDR1 DFQATT and CDR2 SNEGSKA (reference sequence). The CDR3 loop is CSARDPIITGPLKDTQYF. In DNA form, the CDR3 reads TGCAGTGCTAGAGATCCAATTATTACGGGACCGCTGAAGGATACGCAGTATTTT.

This clonotype was counted between two and nine times. The chain combines TRBV20-1 with TRBJ2-5, with a possible D match to TRBD1 (7 bases). This CDR3 comprises 14 residues. Trimming stripped 2 bases from V and 5 bases from J, with 15 bases between. CDR1 DFQATT and CDR2 SNEGSKA come from the germline V gene (reference sequence). For the CDR3, the DNA is TGCAGTGCTAGACCTGAGACAGGGAGGGAGACCCAGTACTTC. This encodes CSARPETGRETQYF.

The V call is TRBV6-5, the J call TRBJ1-3, with a tentative D call TRBD1 (5 bases). The germline V gene has CDR1 MNHEY and CDR2 SVGAGI. The CDR3 runs 18 residues. V shed 0 bases and J shed 2 bases, with 17 bases lying between them. The CDR3 region has the DNA TGTGCCAGCAGTTACTCGATTGCGCGGCAGGGTGCTGGAAACACCATATATTTT. The encoded protein is CASSYSIARQGAGNTIYF.

This clonotype turned up a few times. This chain joins TRBV21-1 and TRBJ1-5; TRBD1 is the table's D call, not checked against the DNA. TRBV21-1 counts as a pseudogene. CDR3 size: 16 residues. DNA for the CDR3: TGTGCCAGCAGCAAAACAAGGGCAGGGGTCGTAAAGCCCCAGCATTTT. Protein product: CASSKTRAGVVKPQHF.

In this sample, this clonotype turned up many times. The chain recombines TRBV4-3 with TRBJ2-3; tentatively, D is TRBD2 (6 bases). The V gene lost 1 base and the J gene lost 1 base, with 9 bases spanning the gap. The CDR3 is made up of 15 amino acids. Germline V CDR1 and CDR2: LGHNA, YSLEER. The CDR3 sequence is CASSQGEARTDTQYF. The CDR3 nucleotides read TGCGCCAGCAGCCAAGGGGAGGCTCGCACAGATACGCAGTATTTT.

This clonotype was picked up a small number of times. CDR3 coding DNA: TGTGCCAGGACCTACCCGTCTACAGGGGATCAGCCCCAGCATTTT. Protein sequence: CARTYPSTGDQPQHF. The rearrangement uses TRBV5-7 and TRBJ1-5, with 7 bases that match TRBD1. TRBV5-7 is an open reading frame whose function is uncertain. Germline trimming cut 8 bases from V and 5 bases from J; bases unmatched to any gene: 13. The CDR3 spans 15 residues.

This clonotype was detected only a few times. The CDR3 sequence is CASSLTEMAGAYNEQFF. In DNA, the CDR3 is TGTGCCAGCAGCTTAACGGAGATGGCGGGAGCGTACAATGAGCAGTTCTTC. The genes are TRBV7-3 and TRBJ2-1, with 7 bases lining up with TRBD2. Germline V gene data show CDR1 as SGHTA and CDR2 as FQGTGA. The CDR3 length is 17 residues. The V and J ends lost 0 bases and 4 bases, in that order; junction bases with no gene match: 9. Combining the CDR3 with reference TRBV7-3 and TRBJ2-1 gives the whole variable domain GAGVSQTPSNKVTEKGKYVELRCDPISGHTALYWYRQSLGQGPEFLIYFQGTGAADDSGLPNDRFFAVRPEGSVSTLKIQRTERGDSAVYLCASSLTEMAGAYNEQFFGPGTRLTVL.

This clonotype has more than one count but fewer than ten. The J gene is TRBJ2-1, the V gene TRBV30; D not certain. CDR3 length: 11 residues. V was cut by 3 bases and J by 2 bases, with 2 bases left in between. Germline V lookup: CDR1 GTSNPN, CDR2 SVGIG (reference sequence). The CDR3 sequence: CAWSPYNEQFF. CDR3 in DNA: TGTGCCTGGAGCCCCTACAATGAGCAGTTCTTC.